This passage covers 26 T cell receptor beta chains from one sample sequenced in a study of CD8+ T cells in alopecia areata. As for treatment: oral pan-JAK inhibitor, 5-10 mg twice daily. Extracted RNA was reverse transcribed into cDNA, the sequencing template. Assay: immunoSEQ multiplex PCR; the TCRdb copy retains only in-frame clones and omits some. The sample carries roughly 100,000 clones, approximately 90% recorded once. The material was CD8+ T cells sorted from blood, obtained at roughly week 30, from a patient treated with tofacitinib. All receptors derive from a human donor with alopecia areata.

The chain recombines TRBV7-9 with TRBJ2-7; D possibly corresponds to TRBD1 (6 bases). Germline CDR1 reads SEHNR; CDR2 reads FQNEAQ (reference sequence). The CDR3 spans 14 residues. With 4 bases removed from V and 4 bases from J, the gap between germline ends came to 14 bases. CDR3 sequence: CASSSITGIYEQYF. CDR3 coding DNA: TGTGCCAGCAGCTCGATTACAGGGATATACGAGCAGTACTTC.

The V gene is TRBV29-1, the J gene TRBJ2-1, with a weak D call TRBD2 (5 bases). The CDR3 contains 13 residues. V dropped 4 bases and J dropped 1 base, with 8 bases sitting between them. Germline loops: CDR1 SQVTM, CDR2 ANQGSEA. CDR3 loop: CSVGTGSYNEQFF. As DNA, the CDR3 is TGCAGCGTTGGGACGGGGTCCTACAATGAGCAGTTCTTC.

V gene TRBV7-6 combines with J gene TRBJ2-2, with 13 bases fitting TRBD2. The germline V gene has CDR1 SGHVS and CDR2 FNYEAQ. Germline trimming cut 5 bases from V and 4 bases from J; bases unmatched to any gene: 7. The length of the CDR3 is 17 residues. The CDR3 loop reads CASSLGLAGSGTGELFF. The DNA of the CDR3 is TGTGCCAGCAGCCTGGGACTAGCGGGGTCGGGCACCGGGGAGCTGTTTTTT.

The CDR3 spells CASSEPAASTDTQYF. CDR3 nucleotide sequence: TGTGCCAGCAGTGAACCTGCCGCTAGCACAGATACGCAGTATTTT. The chain couples TRBV6-1 to TRBJ2-3; no firm D call. CDR1 MNHNS and CDR2 SASEGT come from the germline V gene. This CDR3 region has 15 residues. Trimming took off 2 bases at V and 0 bases at J, with 9 bases between the two ends.

Worth noting for this clone: One end of the junction is discordant with germline, which a read error may explain. The chain is built from TRBV9 and TRBJ2-7, with D possibly being TRBD1 (6 bases). Germline assignment: CDR1 SGDLS and CDR2 YYNGEE. This CDR3 spans 16 amino acids. CDR3 coding DNA: TGTGCCGGCAGCCCTATCCCCGGGACACCGCCGTACGAGCAGTACTTC. It specifies CAGSPIPGTPPYEQYF.

The chain recombines TRBV4-1 with TRBJ2-7; 7 bases line up with TRBD1. V lost 1 base to trimming and J lost 4 bases; unmatched junction nucleotides: 4. The CDR3 is 14 amino acids. Germline V gene sequence: CDR1 MGHRA, CDR2 YSYEKL. The CDR3 DNA reads TGCGCCAGCAGCCAAGGACAGGGTCTGTACGAGCAGTACTTC. It translates to CASSQGQGLYEQYF.

This rearrangement joins TRBV7-9 to TRBJ1-1; 9 positions match TRBD1. V trimming: 5 bases; J trimming: 0 bases; junction bases outside the gene matches: 10. The V gene's germline CDR1 is SEHNR and CDR2 FQNEAQ (reference sequence). There are 17 residues in the CDR3. The CDR3, as DNA: TGTGCCAGCAGCCCGGGACAGGGTCCGGTCATGAACACTGAAGCTTTCTTT. It is translated as CASSPGQGPVMNTEAFF. Complete variable domain (other parts from reference TRBV7-9 and TRBJ1-1): DTGVSQNPRHKITKRGQNVTFRCDPISEHNRLYWYRQTLGQGPEFLTYFQNEAQLEKSRLLSDRFSAERPKGSFSTLEIQRTEQGDSAMYLCASSPGQGPVMNTEAFFGQGTRLTVV.

The chain joins TRBV5-6 to TRBJ2-7, with 9 positions matching TRBD1. With V trimmed by 5 bases and J by 2 bases, 2 bases remained unmatched. This CDR3 has 13 amino acids. Germline V gene sequence: CDR1 SGHDT, CDR2 YYEEEE. This chain's CDR3 is CASRTGGAYEQYF. CDR3 DNA sequence: TGTGCCAGCAGGACAGGGGGTGCCTACGAGCAGTACTTC. The full variable domain, in which reference TRBV5-6 and TRBJ2-7 provide the parts outside the CDR3, is DAGVTQSPTHLIKTRGQQVTLRCSPKSGHDTVSWYQQALGQGPQFIFQYYEEEERQRGNFPDRFSGHQFPNYSSELNVNALLLGDSALYLCASRTGGAYEQYFGPGTRLTVT.

This clone has just one count. This chain uses TRBV4-1 with TRBJ2-7; no clear D. V was clipped by 4 bases and J by 0 bases, with 7 bases between them. CDR1 and CDR2 from the germline V gene are MGHRA and YSYEKL. This CDR3 has 13 amino acids. This chain's CDR3 is CASSLKGSYEQYF. The CDR3, as DNA: TGCGCCAGCAGCCTCAAGGGCTCCTACGAGCAGTACTTC.

The chain links TRBV9 to TRBJ2-6; D is unresolved. This CDR3 is 18 amino acids long. The germline V and J ends were trimmed by 0 bases and 2 bases, with 15 bases remaining between them. Germline CDR1 reads SGDLS; CDR2 reads YYNGEE. CDR3 nucleotides: TGTGCCAGCAGCGTAGAGGTCCAGACTTTCACTGGGGCCAACGTCCTGACTTTC. The encoded protein is CASSVEVQTFTGANVLTF.

This clone showed up just a few times. The V and J genes are TRBV29-1 and TRBJ2-2; 7 nucleotides match TRBD1. This CDR3 comprises 14 residues. V was pared by 1 base and J by 6 bases, with 5 bases of the junction left unmatched. CDR1 is SQVTM, CDR2 ANQGSEA, per germline. The CDR3 DNA sequence: TGCAGCGTTGAAGGCAGGGGGAATTCCGGGGAGCTGTTTTTT. Protein: CSVEGRGNSGELFF.

The gene calls are TRBV5-1 and TRBJ1-2; D gene ambiguous. Trimming removed 4 bases at V and 2 bases at J, with 18 bases between. This CDR3 region has 16 residues. Germline V lookup: CDR1 SGHRS, CDR2 YFSETQ. The CDR3 DNA is TGCGCCAGCAGCCCGATCTTGGACGGATTCAACTATGGCTACACCTTC. As protein: CASSPILDGFNYGYTF.

The rearrangement links TRBV29-1 to TRBJ1-1, with D possibly being TRBD1 (5 bases). Germline CDR1 reads SQVTM; CDR2 reads ANQGSEA. Between the trimmed V and J ends, which lost 8 bases and 0 bases, there was a span of 10 bases. The CDR3 runs to 12 residues. The CDR3 bases are TGCAGCACCGGCAGGGTGAACACTGAAGCTTTCTTT. Amino acids: CSTGRVNTEAFF.

The chain combines TRBV7-9 with TRBJ1-1, with no clear D. The germline V gene has CDR1 SEHNR and CDR2 FQNEAQ (reference sequence). This CDR3 contains 16 residues. V dropped 5 bases and J dropped 4 bases, with 20 bases sitting between them. The chain's CDR3 is CASSLPFPPAGTEAFF. In DNA form, the CDR3 reads TGTGCCAGCAGCCTTCCGTTTCCTCCCGCGGGCACTGAAGCTTTCTTT.

J is TRBJ1-1 and V is TRBV4-1, with TRBD1 identical over 7 bases. J gave up 5 bases and V 2 bases, and 5 bases lay outside the gene matches. This CDR3 spans 14 amino acids. The germline V gene encodes CDR1 MGHRA and CDR2 YSYEKL. CDR3 residues: CASSQQGEITEAFF. DNA of the CDR3: TGCGCCAGCAGCCAACAGGGGGAGATAACTGAAGCTTTCTTT.

This chain connects TRBV15 to TRBJ2-7; D uncertain. The CDR3 consists of 12 residues. Germline V gene sequence: CDR1 LNHNV, CDR2 YYDKDF (reference sequence). The V and J ends lost 6 bases and 0 bases respectively, with 6 bases between them. CDR3 DNA sequence: TGTGCCACCAGTCAAGACTCCTACGAGCAGTACTTC. Its translation: CATSQDSYEQYF.

This clone was picked up one time. The chain recombines TRBV7-9 with TRBJ2-6; D remains unclear. The CDR3 spans 18 residues. Germline V gene lookup returns CDR1 SEHNR and CDR2 FQNEAQ (reference sequence). V lost 2 bases and J 0 bases, leaving 14 bases between the germline ends. CDR3 DNA sequence: TGTGCCAGCAGCTTACGCCAGTCTTTTGGCTCTGGGGCCAACGTCCTGACTTTC. Protein sequence: CASSLRQSFGSGANVLTF.

This clone came up once. The chain couples TRBV6-1 to TRBJ1-1; D uncertain. Trimming pared 7 bases from V and 4 bases from J, leaving 19 bases between. This CDR3 has 15 residues. CDR1 is MNHNS, CDR2 SASEGT, per germline. Here the CDR3 DNA reads TGTGCCAGCACCTCTTCAGAAGGATTTTCCACTGAAGCTTTCTTT. Residues: CASTSSEGFSTEAFF.

V usage is TRBV10-3 and J usage is TRBJ1-2; D is ambiguous. Trimming shortened V by 0 bases and J by 1 base, and 9 bases separated the two germline ends. This CDR3 spans 15 amino acids. The germline CDR1 and CDR2 sequences are ENHRY and SYGVKD. DNA of the CDR3: TGTGCCATCAGTGAGTCGATCTCGGTTAACTATGGCTACACCTTC. Translation gives CAISESISVNYGYTF.

J is TRBJ1-1 and V is TRBV23-1; TRBD1 might be the D (5 bases). TRBV23-1 is reported as an ORF; its role is uncertain. Trimming shortened V by 3 bases and J by 1 base, and 18 bases separated the two germline ends. CDR3 length: 17 residues. As DNA, the CDR3 is TGCGCCAGCAGTCAGATCAGAGGGGCCCGGCAGAACACTGAAGCTTTCTTT. The encoded protein is CASSQIRGARQNTEAFF.

The rearrangement uses TRBV11-2 and TRBJ2-1; unclear D gene. The V end was cut by 5 bases, the J end by 6 bases, with 11 bases between. The CDR3 consists of 13 residues. CDR1 and CDR2 from the germline V gene are SGHAT and FQNNGV. The CDR3 sequence is CASSPDLRNEQFF. In nucleotides, the CDR3 is TGTGCCAGCAGCCCCGACCTTCGCAATGAGCAGTTCTTC.

This chain connects TRBV9 to TRBJ2-7; TRBD2 matches 14 bases. The V gene's germline CDR1 is SGDLS and CDR2 YYNGEE. The CDR3 runs 15 residues. V shed 2 bases and J 3 bases; nucleotides not matched to a gene: 1. The DNA for the CDR3 is TGTGCCAGCAGCGTGGGGACTAGCGGGAGCTACGAGCAGTACTTC. Protein product: CASSVGTSGSYEQYF.

The V gene is TRBV7-9, the J gene TRBJ1-2; no clear D gene. Trimming removed 5 bases from V and 5 bases from J, with 18 bases in between. Germline loops: CDR1 SEHNR, CDR2 FQNEAQ (reference sequence). This CDR3 contains 15 residues. This CDR3 is CASSQYEDPEYGYTF. CDR3 nucleotide sequence: TGTGCCAGCAGCCAGTACGAAGACCCCGAGTATGGCTACACCTTC.

V usage is TRBV29-1 and J usage is TRBJ2-1, with a weak D call TRBD2 (6 bases). V was trimmed by 7 bases and J by 5 bases, leaving 21 bases between them. The CDR3 covers 15 residues. Germline V gene sequence: CDR1 SQVTM, CDR2 ANQGSEA. CDR3 amino acids: CSAGDLVGNNNEQFF. The CDR3 coding sequence is TGCAGCGCGGGGGACCTAGTCGGAAACAACAATGAGCAGTTCTTC.

The rearrangement uses TRBV30 and TRBJ1-4; a possible D gene is TRBD1 (5 bases). In germline, CDR1 is GTSNPN, CDR2 SVGIG (reference sequence). V lost 1 base and J lost 8, with 11 bases in between. The CDR3 length is 13 residues. CDR3 amino acids: CAWSGGVWEKLFF. In DNA form, the CDR3 reads TGTGCCTGGAGTGGAGGGGTATGGGAAAAACTGTTTTTT. Based on the CDR3 plus reference TRBV30 and TRBJ1-4, the full variable domain is SQTIHQWPATLVQPVGSPLSLECTVEGTSNPNLYWYRQAAGRGLQLLFYSVGIGQISSEVPQNLSASRPQDRQFILSSKKLLLSDSGFYLCAWSGGVWEKLFFGSGTQLSVL.

V is TRBV29-1 and J is TRBJ2-7; 7 nucleotides match TRBD1. Germline CDR1 and CDR2: SQVTM and ANQGSEA. The CDR3 consists of 13 residues. The junction had 3 bases not matched to a gene; V was cut back by 3 bases and J by 1 base. The CDR3 coding sequence is TGCAGCGTTGATACAGGGGTATCCTACGAGCAGTACTTC. Encoded protein: CSVDTGVSYEQYF.